These 9 T cell receptor beta chains came from one sample sequenced in a study of blood T cell repertoires in COVID-19. Sequencing used immunoSEQ multiplex PCR; TCRdb keeps in-frame clones, though not all of them. This sample has some 260,000 clones, with about 80% found just once. Sequencing was done on a sample of peripheral blood. The receptors shown here come from an elderly woman with acute or convalescent COVID-19.

This chain links TRBV19 with TRBJ2-3, with 8 bases lining up with TRBD1. Germline trimming cut 4 bases from V and 0 bases from J; bases unmatched to any gene: 6. CDR3 length: 16 residues. CDR1 and CDR2 from the germline V gene are LNHDA and SQIVND (reference sequence). This chain's CDR3 is CASSKPRTGSTDTQYF. DNA of the CDR3: TGTGCCAGTAGTAAACCCAGGACAGGGAGCACAGATACGCAGTATTTT.

This clone was counted between two and nine times. The chain employs TRBV19 and TRBJ2-1; possible D gene TRBD1, 5 bases. Trimming took 8 bases from V and 13 from J, leaving 18 bases between them. The CDR3 spans 12 residues. CDR1 is LNHDA and CDR2 is SQIVND in the germline V gene (reference sequence). CDR3 coding DNA: TGTGCCAGTGCTTCATCCCTAGGGGAACAGTTCTTC. Protein product: CASASSLGEQFF.

A single count supports this clone. CDR3 sequence reads: CASSVGGLLAAYQETQYF. CDR3 nucleotides: TGTGCCAGCAGCGTAGGAGGGCTGCTAGCGGCGTACCAAGAGACCCAGTACTTC. The rearrangement links TRBV9 to TRBJ2-5; 7 bases agree with TRBD2. CDR1 and CDR2 from the germline V gene are SGDLS and YYNGEE. Trimming at V came to 0 bases and at J to 0 bases, leaving 11 bases not matched to a gene. The CDR3 spans 18 residues. The entire variable domain, with the rest obtained from reference TRBV9 and TRBJ2-5, is as follows: DSGVTQTPKHLITATGQRVTLRCSPRSGDLSVYWYQQSLDQGLQFLIQYYNGEERAKGNILERFSAQQFPDLHSELNLSSLELGDSALYFCASSVGGLLAAYQETQYFGPGTRLLVL.

V and J are TRBV5-4 and TRBJ2-6; D might be TRBD1 (6 bases). The V gene lost 4 bases and the J gene lost 4 bases, with 12 bases spanning the gap. This CDR3 region has 15 residues. In germline, CDR1 is SGHNT, CDR2 YYREEE (reference sequence). This chain's CDR3 is CASSHQGRGANVLTF. The CDR3 DNA sequence: TGTGCCAGCAGCCACCAGGGGAGAGGGGCCAACGTCCTGACTTTC.

V usage is TRBV6-5 and J usage is TRBJ1-1, with 8 bases fitting TRBD1. Germline V gene data show CDR1 as MNHEY and CDR2 as SVGAGI. V trimming: 5 bases; J trimming: 5 bases; junction bases outside the gene matches: 10. The CDR3 contains 15 residues. In nucleotides, the CDR3 is TGTGCCAGCAGTCGCCCCGACAGGGGAGGTACTGAAGCTTTCTTT. Translated: CASSRPDRGGTEAFF.

The chain couples TRBV29-1 to TRBJ1-6; 8 nucleotides match TRBD1. Trimming took 5 bases from V and 0 from J; bases not matched to a gene: 6. The CDR3 consists of 16 residues. CDR1 is SQVTM, CDR2 ANQGSEA, per germline. The CDR3 nucleotides are TGCAGCGTTAAGACAGGGGACAGCTCCTATAATTCACCCCTCCACTTT. Protein product: CSVKTGDSSYNSPLHF. The variable domain in full, with the rest retrieved from reference TRBV29-1 and TRBJ1-6, is SAVISQKPSRDICQRGTSLTIQCQVDSQVTMMFWYRQQPGQSLTLIATANQGSEATYESGFVIDKFPISRPNLTFSTLTVSNMSPEDSSIYLCSVKTGDSSYNSPLHFGNGTRLTVT.

The gene calls are TRBV5-6 and TRBJ2-7; a weak D match, TRBD1 (5 bases). The CDR3 length is 15 residues. From germline, CDR1 is SGHDT and CDR2 YYEEEE. Deletions cut 1 base from V and 0 bases from J, with 11 bases between. CDR3 nucleotides: TGTGCCAGCAGCTTGAGGGGATTCCTCTCCTACGAGCAGTACTTC. It encodes CASSLRGFLSYEQYF. The full variable domain, rest sourced from reference TRBV5-6 and TRBJ2-7, is DAGVTQSPTHLIKTRGQQVTLRCSPKSGHDTVSWYQQALGQGPQFIFQYYEEEERQRGNFPDRFSGHQFPNYSSELNVNALLLGDSALYLCASSLRGFLSYEQYFGPGTRLTVT.

The CDR3 DNA is TGTGCCAGCACCGAACAGGGGGCGCTCGGAAACACCATATATTTT. This codes for CASTEQGALGNTIYF. This chain uses TRBV2 with TRBJ1-3, with 9 bases aligning to TRBD1. This CDR3 is built from 15 residues. Trimming removed 7 bases from V and 4 bases from J; junction bases left unmatched: 8. CDR1 SNHLY and CDR2 FYNNEI come from the germline V gene.

The chain is built from TRBV5-1 and TRBJ2-7; TRBD1 matches 11 bases. This CDR3 spans 15 amino acids. Per the germline V gene, CDR1 is SGHRS and CDR2 is YFSETQ. The V and J ends lost 3 bases and 3 bases, in that order; junction bases with no gene match: 5. The chain's CDR3 is CASSYSGTGGYEQYF. CDR3 DNA: TGCGCCAGCAGCTACTCCGGGACAGGGGGCTACGAGCAGTACTTC.